The 3 T cell receptor beta chains below all came from one sample that was sequenced in a study of blood T cell repertoires in COVID-19. Sequenced by immunoSEQ multiplex PCR; TCRdb stores in-frame clones only, minus some. The table has fewer than 150,000 clones, around nine tenths seen once. Sequencing was carried out using peripheral blood. All receptors come from a man aged 50 or older with active or convalescent COVID-19.

This clone came up a few times. The chain combines TRBV3-1 (or the pseudogene TRBV3-2) with TRBJ1-2, with D possibly being TRBD1 (6 bases). CDR1 is LGHDT, CDR2 YNNKEL, per germline (reference sequence). There are 13 residues in the CDR3. V lost 6 bases and J lost 7, with 15 bases in between. CDR3 DNA sequence: TGTGCCAGCAGACTTCAGGGGTTGGCTGGCTACACCTTC. This gives the protein CASRLQGLAGYTF.

This chain joins TRBV19 and TRBJ1-5; D possibly corresponds to TRBD1 (5 bases). Germline values: CDR1 LNHDA, CDR2 SQIVND (reference sequence). V shed 5 bases and J shed 5 bases, with 10 bases lying between them. There are 13 residues in the CDR3. The CDR3 is CASSPQGDQPQHF. For the CDR3, the DNA is TGTGCCAGTAGTCCTCAGGGCGATCAGCCCCAGCATTTT.

The chain has TRBV27 and TRBJ2-1; 7 nucleotides align to TRBD2. The V and J ends lost 2 bases and 3 bases, in that order; junction bases with no gene match: 4. Per the germline V gene, CDR1 is MNHEY and CDR2 is SMNVEV (reference sequence). CDR3 size: 15 residues. CDR3 amino acids: CASSLTSVRYNEQFF. DNA for the CDR3: TGTGCCAGCAGTTTAACTAGCGTACGCTACAATGAGCAGTTCTTC.